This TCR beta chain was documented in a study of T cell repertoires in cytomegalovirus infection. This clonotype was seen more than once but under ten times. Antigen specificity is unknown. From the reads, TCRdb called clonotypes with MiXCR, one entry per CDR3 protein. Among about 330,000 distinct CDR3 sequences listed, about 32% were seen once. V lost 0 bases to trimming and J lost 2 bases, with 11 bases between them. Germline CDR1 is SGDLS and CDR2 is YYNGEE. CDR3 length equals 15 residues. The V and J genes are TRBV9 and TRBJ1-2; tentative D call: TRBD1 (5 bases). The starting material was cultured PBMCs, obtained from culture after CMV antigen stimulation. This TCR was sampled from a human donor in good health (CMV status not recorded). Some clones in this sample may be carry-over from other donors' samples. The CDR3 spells CASSVGGTLNYGYTF. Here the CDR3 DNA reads TGTGCCAGCAGCGTAGGGGGCACCCTGAACTATGGCTACACCTTC.